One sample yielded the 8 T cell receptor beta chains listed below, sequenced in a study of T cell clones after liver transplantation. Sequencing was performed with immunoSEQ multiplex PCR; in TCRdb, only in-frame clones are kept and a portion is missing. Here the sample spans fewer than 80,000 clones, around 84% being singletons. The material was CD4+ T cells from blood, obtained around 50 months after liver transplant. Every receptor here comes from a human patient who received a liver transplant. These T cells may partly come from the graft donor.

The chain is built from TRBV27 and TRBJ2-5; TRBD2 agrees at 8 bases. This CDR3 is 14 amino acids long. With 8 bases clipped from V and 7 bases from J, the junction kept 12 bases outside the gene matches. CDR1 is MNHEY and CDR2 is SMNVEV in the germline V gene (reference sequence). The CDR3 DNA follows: TGTGCCAGCGGAGCTAGCGGGTTCTTCGGGACCCAGTACTTC. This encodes CASGASGFFGTQYF.

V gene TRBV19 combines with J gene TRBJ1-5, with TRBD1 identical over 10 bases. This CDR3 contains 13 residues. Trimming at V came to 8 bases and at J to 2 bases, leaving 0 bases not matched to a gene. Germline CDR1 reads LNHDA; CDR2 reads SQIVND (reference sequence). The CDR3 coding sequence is TGTGCCAGTGGGACAGGGGGCAATCAGCCCCAGCATTTT. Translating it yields CASGTGGNQPQHF. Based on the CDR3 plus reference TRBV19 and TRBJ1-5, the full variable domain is DGGITQSPKYLFRKEGQNVTLSCEQNLNHDAMYWYRQDPGQGLRLIYYSQIVNDFQKGDIAEGYSVSREKKESFPLTVTSAQKNPTAFYLCASGTGGNQPQHFGDGTRLSIL.

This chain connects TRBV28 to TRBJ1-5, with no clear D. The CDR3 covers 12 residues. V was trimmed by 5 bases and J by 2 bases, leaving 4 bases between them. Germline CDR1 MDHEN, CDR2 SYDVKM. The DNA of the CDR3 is TGTGCCAGCAGTAAGGGCAATCAGCCCCAGCATTTT. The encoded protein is CASSKGNQPQHF.

The CDR3 sequence is CAWSRHSTGQETQYF. CDR3 DNA sequence: TGTGCCTGGAGCCGCCACTCGACAGGTCAAGAGACCCAGTACTTC. The rearrangement links TRBV30 to TRBJ2-5; the D gene is possibly TRBD1 (6 bases). V was cut by 3 bases and J by 2 bases, with 16 bases left in between. Per the germline V gene, CDR1 is GTSNPN and CDR2 is SVGIG (reference sequence). The CDR3 covers 15 residues.

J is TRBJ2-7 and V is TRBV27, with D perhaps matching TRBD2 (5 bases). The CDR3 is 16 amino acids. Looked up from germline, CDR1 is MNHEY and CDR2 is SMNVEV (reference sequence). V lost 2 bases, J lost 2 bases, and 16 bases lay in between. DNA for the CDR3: TGTGCCAGCAGTTTAGGCTACGGGCGGAGGCCCTACGAGCAGTACTTC. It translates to CASSLGYGRRPYEQYF.

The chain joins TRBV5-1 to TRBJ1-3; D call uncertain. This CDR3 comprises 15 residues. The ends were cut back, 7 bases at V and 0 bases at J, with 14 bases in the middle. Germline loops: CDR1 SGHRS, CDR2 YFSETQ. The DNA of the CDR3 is TGCGCCAGCGCCCGTGGGGATTACTCTGGAAACACCATATATTTT. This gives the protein CASARGDYSGNTIYF.

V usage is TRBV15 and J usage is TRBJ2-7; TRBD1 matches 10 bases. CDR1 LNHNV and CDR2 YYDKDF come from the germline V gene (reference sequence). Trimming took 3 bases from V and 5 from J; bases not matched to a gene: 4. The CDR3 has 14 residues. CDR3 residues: CATSSGDRGNEQYF. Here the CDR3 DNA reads TGTGCCACCAGCAGCGGGGACAGGGGCAACGAGCAGTACTTC.

The CDR3 DNA follows: TGTGCCAGCACCAGAGGGACAGGGAGCATCTACGAGCAGTACTTC. Translated: CASTRGTGSIYEQYF. V is TRBV28 and J is TRBJ2-7; TRBD1 matches 9 bases. This CDR3 has 15 residues. The V segment lost 7 bases and the J segment 3 bases; nucleotides outside the gene matches: 10. From germline, CDR1 is MDHEN and CDR2 SYDVKM.